This T cell receptor beta chain was sequenced in a study of post-analysis software for immune sequencing data (dated by TCRdb to between 2015 and 2016). Study-level background: Recorded disease courses included relapsing-remitting, secondary progressive and progressive-relapsing multiple sclerosis, with some patients lacking subtype annotation. The patient repertoires were compared against approximately twelve previously published healthy control repertoires obtained from donors aged 6 to 25 years. A subset of samples was prepared in parallel using single-end sample barcoding, then pooled and co-amplified after Illumina adapter ligation. Overall study outcomes, separate from this receptor: The multiple sclerosis patient group was slightly younger than the control group. Compared with controls, multiple sclerosis patients had significantly lower normalized Chao1 diversity, a finding suggesting substantial peripheral T-cell clonal expansion. Significantly higher frequencies in patients than in controls were found for about five TRBV segments, including TRBV5-6, TRBV5-1 and TRBV20-1. When samples were clustered directly using the F measure, samples prepared in the same batch co-clustered strongly, which prompted a batch-effect correction.

Notes on this clonotype: Its recognized antigen is unknown. The junction and the germline gene differ at one end; a read error may be behind it.

To prepare the library, PCR was applied. The sample was run on an Illumina HiSeq 2500. To reduce PCR and sequencing biases, unique molecular identifiers were built into the TCR beta cDNA libraries. Roughly 0.5 million cDNA molecules were obtained per 1 to 10 million input T cells, so each molecule approximated one T cell. The patient libraries were prepared and sequenced with the same protocol used for the earlier healthy control dataset. Within a given batch, samples were prepared together, multiplexed and sequenced on the same HiSeq lane. As for the original processing: MIGEC was used to process the raw barcoded reads, and molecular identifier groups with only a single read were discarded before consensus assembly and CDR3 extraction. Clonotype tables were post-analysed with VDJtools, and diversity was normalized by down-sampling all datasets to the smallest sample size. In repertoire overlap clustering, CDR3 amino acid sequences, but not nucleotide sequences, were matched to correct batch-related cross-sample contamination. The public sequencing data were trimmed at Q25 with fastp and processed into clonotypes with MiXCR by TCRdb, which kept only in-frame beta chains. Entries that share a CDR3 protein sequence are merged under the most common genes and DNA. These V and J calls derive from TCRdb rather than the authors' analysis. This sample gives 750,000 to 900,000 distinct CDR3 sequences in total; around 45% of them show up just once. Together, the top ten hold around 4.7% of the sample.

The CDR3 holds 15 amino acids from the cysteine to the phenylalanine. Only the CDR3 DNA stays, 45 bases, in frame from base 1. The germline V gene supplies CDR1 SGHTA and CDR2 FQGNSA. To demonstrate the VDJtools post-analysis software, the study profiled TCR beta repertoires from the peripheral blood of about 13 young patients with multiple sclerosis. The multiple sclerosis patients were children and adolescents between roughly 6 and 17 years of age. The clonotype was recovered from a girl between 5 and 17 years old with multiple sclerosis. Sequenced material: blood. Recombination connected TRBV7-2 to TRBJ1-5; a weak D assignment points to TRBD1 (5 bases agree). The DNA sequence follows: TGTGCCAGCAGCTTAGTGGGGCAGGGCGGGCAGCCCCGGCATTTT. Translation gives CASSLVGQGGQPRHF.